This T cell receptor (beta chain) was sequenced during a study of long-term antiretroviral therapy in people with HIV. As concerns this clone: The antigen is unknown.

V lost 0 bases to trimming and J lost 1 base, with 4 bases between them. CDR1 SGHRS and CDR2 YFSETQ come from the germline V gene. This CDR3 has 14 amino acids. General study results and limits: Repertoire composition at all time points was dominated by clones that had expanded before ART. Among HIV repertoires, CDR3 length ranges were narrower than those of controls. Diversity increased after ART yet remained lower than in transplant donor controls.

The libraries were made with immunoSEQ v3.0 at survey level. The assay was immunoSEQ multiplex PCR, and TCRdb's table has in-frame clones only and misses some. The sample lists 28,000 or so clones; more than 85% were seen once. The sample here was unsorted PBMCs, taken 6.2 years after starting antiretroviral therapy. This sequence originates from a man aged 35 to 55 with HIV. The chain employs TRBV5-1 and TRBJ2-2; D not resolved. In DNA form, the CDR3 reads TGCGCCAGCAGCTTGGATCAGAACACCGGGGAGCTGTTTTTT. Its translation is CASSLDQNTGELFF.